Listed below are T cell receptor beta chains from one sample, sequenced in a study of blood T cell repertoires in COVID-19. The protocol was immunoSEQ multiplex PCR, while the TCRdb copy is restricted to in-frame clones and leaves out a portion. The sample holds around 260,000 clones, 88% seen once. The sample was peripheral blood. The receptors derive from a human donor in a cohort sampled during active COVID-19. Each CDR3 is given with its conserved first and last residue. D genes are given only for firm matches. Clone size appears in some rows only: once, few, many, or a class for an expanded clone.

V	length	D	J	size	DNA	CDR3
TRBV7-2	18	TRBD1	TRBJ1-5	NA	TGTGCCAGCAGCTCGGGGACAGGGGGCTCACCGTTCAATCAGCCCCAGCATTTT	CASSSGTGGSPFNQPQHF
TRBV6-6	14	NA	TRBJ1-1	NA	TGTGCCAGCAACCACAGGGCGGGGAACACTGAAGCTTTCTTT	CASNHRAGNTEAFF
TRBV6-5	15	TRBD2	TRBJ2-5	NA	TGTGCCAGCAGCTCCACTAGCGGGGCCCAAGAGACCCAGTACTTC	CASSSTSGAQETQYF
TRBV19	14	TRBD1	TRBJ2-7	NA	TGTGCCAGTAGTCCAGGGCAGGGGGAATTCGAGCAGTACTTC	CASSPGQGEFEQYF
TRBV7-9	17	TRBD2	TRBJ2-3	NA	TGTGCCAGCAGCTTAGCATCATCAGCGGGGGGCCTAGATACGCAGTATTTT	CASSLASSAGGLDTQYF
TRBV28	16	TRBD1	TRBJ2-2	NA	TGTGCCAGCAGTCTTCCCGGGACAGGGGAGACCGGGGAGCTGTTTTTT	CASSLPGTGETGELFF
TRBV21-1	16	NA	TRBJ2-1	NA	TGTGCCAGCAGCACGAGTAAGCGGGAGGGCCACAATGAGCAGTTCTTC	CASSTSKREGHNEQFF
TRBV4-3	16	TRBD1	TRBJ2-5	NA	TGCGCCAGCAGCCAAGAATGGACAGGGGGCCGGGAGACCCAGTACTTC	CASSQEWTGGRETQYF
TRBV3-1/TRBV3-2	16	TRBD1	TRBJ1-4	few	TGTGCCAGCAGCCTACCCGTGGGACAGTCGGATGAAAAACTGTTTTTT	CASSLPVGQSDEKLFF
TRBV7-6	15	TRBD1	TRBJ1-2	NA	TGTGCCAGCAGCTTAACCGGGACAGCAATGGATGGCTACACCTTC	CASSLTGTAMDGYTF
TRBV10-3	14	TRBD1	TRBJ2-7	NA	TGTGCCATCAGTTCGGGACAGGGCTCGTACGAGCAGTACTTC	CAISSGQGSYEQYF